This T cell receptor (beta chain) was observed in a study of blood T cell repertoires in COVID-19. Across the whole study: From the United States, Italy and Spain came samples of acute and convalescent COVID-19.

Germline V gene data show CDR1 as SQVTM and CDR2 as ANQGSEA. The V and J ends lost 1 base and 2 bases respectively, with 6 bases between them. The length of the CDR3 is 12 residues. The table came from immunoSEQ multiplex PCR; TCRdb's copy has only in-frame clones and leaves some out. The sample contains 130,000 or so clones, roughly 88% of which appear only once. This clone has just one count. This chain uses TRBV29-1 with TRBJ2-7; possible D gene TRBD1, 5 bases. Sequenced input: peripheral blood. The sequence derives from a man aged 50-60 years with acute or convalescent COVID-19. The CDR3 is CSVEGQTYEQYF. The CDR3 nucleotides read TGCAGCGTTGAAGGACAGACCTACGAGCAGTACTTC.